The 5 T cell receptor beta chains listed next were all sequenced from one sample in a study of cytomegalovirus exposure and HLA in healthy donors. PCR was performed using 60 Vbeta and 13 Jbeta primers. Assay used: immunoSEQ multiplex PCR; TCRdb lists only in-frame clones, some missing. The sample comprises approximately 86,000 clones, 76% of which are singletons, and more than 2.5% rests with the top ten. The sequencing input was PBMCs. Receptor source: a man aged 35 to 55 in good health and CMV-seronegative.

V gene TRBV10-3 combines with J gene TRBJ2-1, with 10 bases that match TRBD1. V lost 6 bases to trimming and J lost 5 bases; unmatched junction nucleotides: 10. This CDR3 is built from 16 residues. The germline V gene has CDR1 ENHRY and CDR2 SYGVKD. The CDR3 reads CAIRPKDRGLNNEQFF. CDR3 DNA: TGTGCCATCAGGCCCAAAGACAGGGGGCTCAACAATGAGCAGTTCTTC.

V and J are TRBV4-3 and TRBJ2-6; no firm D call. CDR1 and CDR2 from the germline V gene are LGHNA and YSLEER. The V gene lost 1 base and the J gene lost 4 bases, with 14 bases spanning the gap. The CDR3 is 17 residues long. The CDR3 nucleotides are TGCGCCAGCAGCCAAGGACTTTCTCACCCCGGGGCCAACGTCCTGACTTTC. This sequence encodes CASSQGLSHPGANVLTF.

V is TRBV7-2 and J is TRBJ1-5, with TRBD1 as a possible D gene (6 bases). Trimming removed 4 bases at V and 7 bases at J, with 14 bases between. The CDR3 length is 14 residues. The germline CDR1 and CDR2 sequences are SGHTA and FQGNSA. The CDR3 bases are TGTGCCAGCAGCTCTTTAACAGGGAGCCAGCCCCAGCATTTT. Residues: CASSSLTGSQPQHF. The full variable domain, in which reference TRBV7-2 and TRBJ1-5 provide the parts outside the CDR3, is GAGVSQSPSNKVTEKGKDVELRCDPISGHTALYWYRQSLGQGLEFLIYFQGNSAPDKSGLPSDRFSAERTGGSVSTLTIQRTQQEDSAVYLCASSSLTGSQPQHFGDGTRLSIL.

This rearrangement joins TRBV4-2 to TRBJ1-4, with 8 bases aligning to TRBD1. The CDR3 is 14 amino acids. Germline V gives CDR1 LGHNA, CDR2 YNFKEQ. The V gene end was trimmed by 4 bases and the J gene end by 5 bases; junction bases not matched to a gene: 3. The CDR3 loop reads CASSPRTGNEKLFF. The CDR3 region has the DNA TGTGCCAGCAGCCCACGGACAGGGAATGAAAAACTGTTTTTT.

This clone is termed medium-sized. The chain has TRBV4-3 and TRBJ2-1; TRBD1 matches at 9 bases. This CDR3 comprises 16 residues. Germline V CDR1 and CDR2: LGHNA, YSLEER. The junction had 4 bases not matched to a gene; V was cut back by 0 bases and J by 4 bases. The chain's CDR3 is CASSQDEGTGYNEQFF. DNA for the CDR3: TGCGCCAGCAGCCAAGATGAAGGGACAGGGTACAATGAGCAGTTCTTC.